The following is a T cell receptor beta chain sequence with its context. No antigen is known for it. The source of the sample is a study of cytomegalovirus exposure and HLA in healthy donors. Study as a whole: Among approximately 400 genotyped donors, around 80% fell in the Caucasian-associated ancestry cluster. Points from the study as a whole: Sequencing artifact likely explains a cluster of highly shared sequence variants.

The germline CDR1 and CDR2 sequences are SQVTM and ANQGSEA. There are 17 residues in the CDR3. V lost 7 bases to trimming and J lost 7 bases; unmatched junction nucleotides: 17. It was with 60 Vbeta and 13 Jbeta primers that the PCR ran. Profiling relied on immunoSEQ multiplex PCR, and the TCRdb table lists in-frame clones only, not all of them. Among about 120,000 clones listed, roughly 83% were seen once. The material sequenced was PBMCs. The clonotype comes from a man between 18 and 35 years old in good health and CMV-seropositive. The chain recombines TRBV29-1 with TRBJ2-2; 11 nucleotides agree with TRBD2. The CDR3 here is CSGSGASGGPGSGELFF. The DNA of the CDR3 is TGCAGCGGCTCAGGGGCTAGCGGGGGGCCGGGGAGCGGGGAGCTGTTTTTT.